The clone carrying this T cell receptor (beta chain) came up many times. Antigen unknown. Only one heparinised blood draw was taken per donor, and its volume averaged about 120 mL. Each of the sorted populations had a purity greater than 98%. The data belong to a study of beta chain features in type 1 diabetes. Study findings and constraints: Naive, central memory and Treg TCRB repertoires seemed to resemble each other more closely in patients than they did in healthy donors. TCRB CDR3s from Type 1 diabetes patients were moderately but significantly shorter in all four CD4+ subsets.

cDNA synthesis used the whole RNA isolate, giving expressed TCRB sequences. Sequenced by immunoSEQ multiplex PCR; TCRdb stores in-frame clones only, minus some. The sample records some 190,000 clones, approximately 7.9% being singletons. The CDR3 consists of 16 residues. The germline V gene encodes CDR1 SGHAT and CDR2 FQNNGV. With 1 base removed from V and 0 bases from J, the gap between germline ends came to 12 bases. The V gene is TRBV11-2, the J gene TRBJ1-1; D unclear. This TCR was sampled from a young man with type 1 diabetes. Sequencing was performed on central memory CD4+ T cells from blood. CDR3 sequence: CASSLAVGVMNTEAFF. The CDR3 DNA reads as TGTGCCAGCAGCTTAGCGGTAGGAGTCATGAACACTGAAGCTTTCTTT. Complete variable domain (other parts from reference TRBV11-2 and TRBJ1-1): EAGVAQSPRYKIIEKRQSVAFWCNPISGHATLYWYQQILGQGPKLLIQFQNNGVVDDSQLPKDRFSAERLKGVDSTLKIQPAKLEDSAVYLCASSLAVGVMNTEAFFGQGTRLTVV.